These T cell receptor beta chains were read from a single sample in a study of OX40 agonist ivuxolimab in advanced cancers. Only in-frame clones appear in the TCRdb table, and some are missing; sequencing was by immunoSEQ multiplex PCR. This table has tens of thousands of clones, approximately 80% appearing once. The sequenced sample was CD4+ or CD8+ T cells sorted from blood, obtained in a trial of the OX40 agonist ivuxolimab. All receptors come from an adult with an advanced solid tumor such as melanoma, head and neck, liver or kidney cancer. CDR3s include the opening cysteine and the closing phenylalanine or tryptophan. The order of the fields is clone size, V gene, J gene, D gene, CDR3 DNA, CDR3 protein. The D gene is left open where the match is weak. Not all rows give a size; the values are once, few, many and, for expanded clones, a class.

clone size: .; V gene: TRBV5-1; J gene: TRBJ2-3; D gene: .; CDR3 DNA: TGCGCCAGCAGCTTGGAAGTAGGCGCTGGCACAGATACGCAGTATTTT; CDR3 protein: CASSLEVGAGTDTQYF
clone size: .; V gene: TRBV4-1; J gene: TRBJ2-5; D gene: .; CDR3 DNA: TGCGCCAGCAGCCAAGATAGGCTAGTTCTAGAGACCCAGTACTTC; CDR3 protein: CASSQDRLVLETQYF
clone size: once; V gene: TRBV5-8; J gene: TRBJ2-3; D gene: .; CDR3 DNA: TGTGCCAGCAGCTGGGAGGCTGATACGCAGTATTTT; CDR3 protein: CASSWEADTQYF
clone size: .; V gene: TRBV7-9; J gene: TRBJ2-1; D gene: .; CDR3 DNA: TGTGCCAGCAGCTTAGCGTGGCCAAAAGGGTTTTACAATGAGCAGTTCTTC; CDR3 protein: CASSLAWPKGFYNEQFF
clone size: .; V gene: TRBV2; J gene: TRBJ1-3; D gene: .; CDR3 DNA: TGTGCCAGCAGTGAGCAGGGACAATTCTCTGGAAACACCATATATTTT; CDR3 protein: CASSEQGQFSGNTIYF
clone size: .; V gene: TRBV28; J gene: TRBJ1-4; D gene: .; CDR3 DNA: TGTGCCAGCAGCTCCCGACTGGGAGGTAATGAAAAACTGTTTTTT; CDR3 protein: CASSSRLGGNEKLFF
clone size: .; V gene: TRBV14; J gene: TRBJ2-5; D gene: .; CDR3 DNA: TGTGCCAGCAGCCAAGGCAGCCTACGCCAAGAGACCCAGTACTTC; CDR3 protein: CASSQGSLRQETQYF
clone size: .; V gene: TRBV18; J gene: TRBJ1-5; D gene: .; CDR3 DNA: TGTGCCAGCTCACCAGGGGGGGCTTATAGCAATCAGCCCCAGCATTTT; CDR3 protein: CASSPGGAYSNQPQHF
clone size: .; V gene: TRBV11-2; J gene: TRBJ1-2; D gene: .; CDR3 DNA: TGTGCCAGCAGCTTACTCGGTCTGGGAGACTATGGCTACACCTTC; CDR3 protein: CASSLLGLGDYGYTF
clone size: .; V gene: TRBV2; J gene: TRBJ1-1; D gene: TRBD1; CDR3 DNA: TGTGCCAGCTTACAGAGACAGGGGGCCGGTGAAGCTTTCTTT; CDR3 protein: CASLQRQGAGEAFF
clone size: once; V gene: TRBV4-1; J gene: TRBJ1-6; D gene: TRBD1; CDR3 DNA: TGCGCCAGCAGCCAAGACCCCCGGACAGGGAGGAATTCACCCCTCCACTTT; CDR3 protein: CASSQDPRTGRNSPLHF
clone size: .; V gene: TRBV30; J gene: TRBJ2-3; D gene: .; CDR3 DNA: TGTGCCTGGAGATCCGGCCCAACTAGTACTGATACGCAGTATTTT; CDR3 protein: CAWRSGPTSTDTQYF
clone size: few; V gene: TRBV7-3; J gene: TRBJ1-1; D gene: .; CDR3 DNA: TGTGCCAGCAGCGCCACAGGGACGAACACTGAAGCTTTCTTT; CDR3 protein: CASSATGTNTEAFF
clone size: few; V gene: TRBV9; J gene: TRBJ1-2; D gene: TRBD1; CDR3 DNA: TGTGCCAGCAGCGCGGACAGGGAGGGACGGTATGGCTACACCTTC; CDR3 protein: CASSADREGRYGYTF
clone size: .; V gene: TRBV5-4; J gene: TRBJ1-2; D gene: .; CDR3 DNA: TGTGCCAGCAGCTTGGAGGCAGGGCCTCTAGGCTACACCTTC; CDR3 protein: CASSLEAGPLGYTF
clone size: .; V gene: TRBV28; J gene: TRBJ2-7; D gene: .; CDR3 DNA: TGTGCCAGTCGCGATGGGACACTTCCCGAGCAGTACTTC; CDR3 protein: CASRDGTLPEQYF
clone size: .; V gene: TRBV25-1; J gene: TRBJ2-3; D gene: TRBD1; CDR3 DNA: TGTGCCAGCAGTGGATACAGGGGGCGAACAGATACGCAGTATTTT; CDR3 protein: CASSGYRGRTDTQYF
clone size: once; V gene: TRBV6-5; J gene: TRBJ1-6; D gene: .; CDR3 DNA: TGTGCCAGCAGTAAGGAGGGGAGTAATTCACCCCTCCACTTT; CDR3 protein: CASSKEGSNSPLHF
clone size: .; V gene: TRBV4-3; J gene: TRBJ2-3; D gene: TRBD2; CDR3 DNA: TGCGCCAGCAGCCAAGATTATAGCGGGAGGGCCGGGGTGACAGATACGCAGTATTTT; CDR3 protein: CASSQDYSGRAGVTDTQYF
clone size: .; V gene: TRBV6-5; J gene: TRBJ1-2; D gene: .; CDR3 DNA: TGTGCCAGCAACGCGGGGGGCCGTGGCTACACCTTC; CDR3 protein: CASNAGGRGYTF
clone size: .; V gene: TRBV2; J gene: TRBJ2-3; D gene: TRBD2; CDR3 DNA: TGTGCCAGCAGTGAACGGGGCAGACTAGCGACAAGTTCAGATACGCAGTATTTT; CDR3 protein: CASSERGRLATSSDTQYF
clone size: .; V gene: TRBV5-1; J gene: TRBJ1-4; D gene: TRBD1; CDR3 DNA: TGCGCCAGCAGGACAGGGATTAATGAAAAACTGTTTTTT; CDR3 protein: CASRTGINEKLFF
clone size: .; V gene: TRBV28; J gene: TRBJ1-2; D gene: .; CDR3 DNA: TGTGCCAGCAGTTCACCTAAAAACAGGGTAGCTAACTATGGCTACACCTTC; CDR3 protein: CASSSPKNRVANYGYTF
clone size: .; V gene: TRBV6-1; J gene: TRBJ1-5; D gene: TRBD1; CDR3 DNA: TGTGCCAGCAGTCCTATGACAGGGAGTAATCAGCCCCAGCATTTT; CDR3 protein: CASSPMTGSNQPQHF
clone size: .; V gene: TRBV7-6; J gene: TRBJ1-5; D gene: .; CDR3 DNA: TGTGCCAGCAGCTTAGAGTCGGGGCTCGGCGGCAATCAGCCCCAGCATTTT; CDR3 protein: CASSLESGLGGNQPQHF
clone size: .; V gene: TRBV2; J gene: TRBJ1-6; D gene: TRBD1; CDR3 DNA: TGTGCCAGCAATCCCACAGGGGCTAGCAATTCACCCCTCCACTTT; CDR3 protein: CASNPTGASNSPLHF
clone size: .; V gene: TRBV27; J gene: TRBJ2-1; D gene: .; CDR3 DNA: TGTGCCAGCAGTCGGCCCGGCTCCTACAATGAGCAGTTCTTC; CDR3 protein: CASSRPGSYNEQFF
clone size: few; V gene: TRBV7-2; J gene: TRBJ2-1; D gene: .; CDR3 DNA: TGTGCCAGCAGCTCGATGGGGCACAGTGAGCAGTTCTTC; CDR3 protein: CASSSMGHSEQFF
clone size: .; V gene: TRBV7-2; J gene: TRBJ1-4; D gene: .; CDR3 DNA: TGTGCCAGCAGCTTTGGGACCCTGGCTGAAAAACTGTTTTTT; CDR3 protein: CASSFGTLAEKLFF
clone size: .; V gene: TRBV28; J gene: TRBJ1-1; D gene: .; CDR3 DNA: TGTGCCAGCAGCCCTAGAAGAAATTTTAACACTGAAGCTTTCTTT; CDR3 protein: CASSPRRNFNTEAFF
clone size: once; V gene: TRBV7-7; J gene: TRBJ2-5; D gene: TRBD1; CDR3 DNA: TGTGCCAGCAGTCGAGGGACAGAAATGAAAGTGGAGACCCAGTACTTC; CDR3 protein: CASSRGTEMKVETQYF
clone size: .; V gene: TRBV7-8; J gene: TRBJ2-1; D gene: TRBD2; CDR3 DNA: TGTGCCAGCAGCCCCCGGGAGGCCATGAACAATGAGCAGTTCTTC; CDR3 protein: CASSPREAMNNEQFF
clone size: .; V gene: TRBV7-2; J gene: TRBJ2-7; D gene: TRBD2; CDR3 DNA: TGTGCCAGCAGCTTTAGCGGGGGCACCTACGAGCAGTACTTC; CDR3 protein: CASSFSGGTYEQYF
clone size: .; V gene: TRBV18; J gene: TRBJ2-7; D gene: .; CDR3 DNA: TGTGCCAGCTCACCACCCGTCCGCAACGAGCAGTACTTC; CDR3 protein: CASSPPVRNEQYF
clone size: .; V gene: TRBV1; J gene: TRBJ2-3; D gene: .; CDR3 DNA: TGCACCAGCAGCCTTCAACCGGGACTAGCGGGAGGTCCCGACTTCACAGATACGCAGTATTTT; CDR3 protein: CTSSLQPGLAGGPDFTDTQYF
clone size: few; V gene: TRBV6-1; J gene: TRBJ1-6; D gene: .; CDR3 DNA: TGTGCCAGCATAGGTGGGAATTCCTATAATTCACCCCTCCACTTT; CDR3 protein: CASIGGNSYNSPLHF
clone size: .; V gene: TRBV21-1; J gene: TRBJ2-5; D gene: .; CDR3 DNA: TGTGCCAGCAGCAAAGCGCAAGAGACCCAGTACTTC; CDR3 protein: CASSKAQETQYF
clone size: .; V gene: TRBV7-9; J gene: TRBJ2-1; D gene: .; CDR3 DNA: TGTGCCAGCAGCCGATTTTTGGGAGATGAGCAGTTCTTC; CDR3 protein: CASSRFLGDEQFF
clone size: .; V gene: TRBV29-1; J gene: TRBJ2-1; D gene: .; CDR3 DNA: TGCAGCACCTGGTCGGGGGTAGAGCAGTTCTTC; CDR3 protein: CSTWSGVEQFF
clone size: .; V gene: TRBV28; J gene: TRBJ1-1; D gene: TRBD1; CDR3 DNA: TGTGCCAGCAGCCCCTGGGACAGGGTACTTGCTTTCTTT; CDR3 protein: CASSPWDRVLAFF
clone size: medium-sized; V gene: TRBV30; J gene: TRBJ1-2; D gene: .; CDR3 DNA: TGTGCCTGGGGGGCCGGGCCCGGCTATGGCTACACCTTC; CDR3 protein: CAWGAGPGYGYTF
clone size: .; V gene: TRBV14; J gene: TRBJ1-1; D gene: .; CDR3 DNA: TGTGCCAGCAGCCCTCAACTGGCGAACACTGAAGCTTTCTTT; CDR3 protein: CASSPQLANTEAFF
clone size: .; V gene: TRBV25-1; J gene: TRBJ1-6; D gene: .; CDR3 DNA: TGTGCCAGCACCGAGGGGGACACAAAGGTTGCACCCCTCCACTTT; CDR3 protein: CASTEGDTKVAPLHF
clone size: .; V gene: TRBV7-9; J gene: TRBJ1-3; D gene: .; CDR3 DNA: TGTGCCAGCAGCTTAAAGGGACCCGGAAACACCATATATTTT; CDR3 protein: CASSLKGPGNTIYF
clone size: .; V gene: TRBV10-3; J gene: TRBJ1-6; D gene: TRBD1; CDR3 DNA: TGTGCCATCAGTGAGTCGACAGGGGCAAATTCACCCCTCCACTTT; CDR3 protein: CAISESTGANSPLHF
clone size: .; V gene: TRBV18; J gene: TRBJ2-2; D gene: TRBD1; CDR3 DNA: TGTGCCAGCTCACAACAGGGGGCGCGGAACACCGGGGAGCTGTTTTTT; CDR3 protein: CASSQQGARNTGELFF
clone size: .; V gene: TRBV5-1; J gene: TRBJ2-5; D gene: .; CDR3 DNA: TGCGCCAGCAGCTTGGAACAGGGTGAAGAGACCCAGTACTTC; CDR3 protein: CASSLEQGEETQYF
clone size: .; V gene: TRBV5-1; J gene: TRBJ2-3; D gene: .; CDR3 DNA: TGCGCCAGCACGGAACATAGCACAGATACGCAGTATTTT; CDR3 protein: CASTEHSTDTQYF
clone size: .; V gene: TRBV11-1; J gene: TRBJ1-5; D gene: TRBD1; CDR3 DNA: TGTGCCAGCAGCTCTGACAGGGGTCAGCCCCAGCATTTT; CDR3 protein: CASSSDRGQPQHF
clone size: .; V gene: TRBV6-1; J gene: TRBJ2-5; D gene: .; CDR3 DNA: TGTGCCAGCAGTGATAGGGGAAGGCCCCAAGAGACCCAGTACTTC; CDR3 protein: CASSDRGRPQETQYF
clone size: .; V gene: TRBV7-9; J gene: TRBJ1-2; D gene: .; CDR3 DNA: TGTGCCAGCAGCCCAGACACTTACTATGGCTACACCTTC; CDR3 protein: CASSPDTYYGYTF
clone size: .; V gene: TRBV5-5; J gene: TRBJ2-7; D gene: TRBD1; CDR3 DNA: TGTGCCAGCAGCCCCCTTCGGGGACAGGGCACCCTCTCCTACGAGCAGTACTTC; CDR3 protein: CASSPLRGQGTLSYEQYF
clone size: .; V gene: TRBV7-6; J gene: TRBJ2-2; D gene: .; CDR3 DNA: TGTGCCAGCAGCTTAGTGTCTGCAGGGGTAAACACCGGGGAGCTGTTTTTT; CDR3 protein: CASSLVSAGVNTGELFF
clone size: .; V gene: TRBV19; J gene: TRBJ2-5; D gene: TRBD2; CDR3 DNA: TGTGCCAGTAGTCCCGACGGAGGGGAGGGAGAGACCCAGTACTTC; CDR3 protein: CASSPDGGEGETQYF